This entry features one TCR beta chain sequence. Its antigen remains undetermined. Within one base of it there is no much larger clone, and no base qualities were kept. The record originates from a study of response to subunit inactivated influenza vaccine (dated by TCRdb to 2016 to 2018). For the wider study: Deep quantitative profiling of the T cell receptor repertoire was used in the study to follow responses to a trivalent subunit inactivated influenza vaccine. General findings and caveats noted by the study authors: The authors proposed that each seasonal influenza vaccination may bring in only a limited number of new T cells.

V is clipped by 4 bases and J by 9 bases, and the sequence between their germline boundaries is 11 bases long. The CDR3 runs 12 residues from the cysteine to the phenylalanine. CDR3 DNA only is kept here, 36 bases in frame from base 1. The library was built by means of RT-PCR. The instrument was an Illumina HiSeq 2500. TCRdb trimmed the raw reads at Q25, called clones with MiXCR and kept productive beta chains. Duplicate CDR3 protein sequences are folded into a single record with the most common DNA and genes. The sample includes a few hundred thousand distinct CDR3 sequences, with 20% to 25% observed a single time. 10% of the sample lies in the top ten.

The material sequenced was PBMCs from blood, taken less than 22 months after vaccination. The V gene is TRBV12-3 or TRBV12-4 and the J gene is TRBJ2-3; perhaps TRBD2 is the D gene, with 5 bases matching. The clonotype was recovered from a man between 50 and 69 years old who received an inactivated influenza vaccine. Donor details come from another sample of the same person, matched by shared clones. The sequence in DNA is TGTGCCAGCAGTTCGGACTGGAGCACGCAGTATTTT. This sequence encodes CASSSDWSTQYF.